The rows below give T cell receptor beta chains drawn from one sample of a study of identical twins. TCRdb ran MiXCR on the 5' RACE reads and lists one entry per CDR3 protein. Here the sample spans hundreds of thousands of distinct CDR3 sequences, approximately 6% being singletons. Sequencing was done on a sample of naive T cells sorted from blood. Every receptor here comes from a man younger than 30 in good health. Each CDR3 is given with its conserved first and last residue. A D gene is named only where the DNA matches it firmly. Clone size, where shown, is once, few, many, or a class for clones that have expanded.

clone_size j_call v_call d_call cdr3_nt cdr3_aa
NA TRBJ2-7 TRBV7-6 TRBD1 TGTGCCAGCACCCAAACGGACAGGCCCTACGAGCAGTACTTC CASTQTDRPYEQYF
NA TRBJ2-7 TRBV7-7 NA TGTGCCAGCAGCCCAGGGTCGCCAGATTCCCTTCTCAACGAGCAGTACTTC CASSPGSPDSLLNEQYF
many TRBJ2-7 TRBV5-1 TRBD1 TGCGCCAGCAGCCCGACAGGGGTCTCCTACGAGCAGTACTTC CASSPTGVSYEQYF
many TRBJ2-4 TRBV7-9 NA TGTGCCAGCAGCTTAGAGGTCGGCAAAAACATTCAGTACTTC CASSLEVGKNIQYF
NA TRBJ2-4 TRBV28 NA TGTGCCAGCAGTTGGAGTTTTCACATTCAGTACTTC CASSWSFHIQYF
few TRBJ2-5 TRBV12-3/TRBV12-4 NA TGTGCCAGCAGCCCGTTAGGGCGGCGAGAGACCCAGTACTTC CASSPLGRRETQYF
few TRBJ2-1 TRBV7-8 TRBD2 TGTGCCAGCACTGCGGGAGGGGTTACAAATGAGCAGTTCTTC CASTAGGVTNEQFF
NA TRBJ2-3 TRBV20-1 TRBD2 TGCAGTGCACACAAACTAGCGGGGGTCACAGATACGCAGTATTTT CSAHKLAGVTDTQYF
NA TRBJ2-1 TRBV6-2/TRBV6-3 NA TGTGCCAGCAGTTACTCGATGACTGACAGCTCCTACAATGAGCAGTTCTTC CASSYSMTDSSYNEQFF
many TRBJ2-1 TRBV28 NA TGTGCCAGCCAATTCGCCGGCTCCTACAATGAGCAGTTCTTC CASQFAGSYNEQFF
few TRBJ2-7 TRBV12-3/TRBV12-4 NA TGTGCCAGCAGCCACCCACGGGGCGCCCTTCCCTACGAGCAGTACTTC CASSHPRGALPYEQYF
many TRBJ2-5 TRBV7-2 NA TGTGCCAGCAGCGTAGGGGGTAGGGAGACCCAGTACTTC CASSVGGRETQYF
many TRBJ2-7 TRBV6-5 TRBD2 TGTGCCAGCAGTTACTCCGACGGGACTAGCGCGGTGACGCAGTACTTC CASSYSDGTSAVTQYF
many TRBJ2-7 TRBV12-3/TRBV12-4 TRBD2 TGTGCCAGCAGTCGCTCAGGGTTGCGGGAGGGCTTGGAGCAGTACTTC CASSRSGLREGLEQYF
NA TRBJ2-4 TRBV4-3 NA TGCGCCAGCAGCCAAGATAGGCTTAACATTCAGTACTTC CASSQDRLNIQYF
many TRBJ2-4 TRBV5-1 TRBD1 TGCGCCAGCAGCTTGACAGGGGGCAAAAACATTCAGTACTTC CASSLTGGKNIQYF
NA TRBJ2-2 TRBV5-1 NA TGCGCCAGCAGCTTGGCCGGGTGGGAGGCCGGGGAGCTGTTTTTT CASSLAGWEAGELFF
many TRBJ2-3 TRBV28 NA TGTGCCAGCAGTTTCGGCAGTCCACCCACAGATACGCAGTATTTT CASSFGSPPTDTQYF
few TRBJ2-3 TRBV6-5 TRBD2 TGTGCCAGCAGTTACGGGACTAGCGGGAGAACAGATACGCAGTATTTT CASSYGTSGRTDTQYF
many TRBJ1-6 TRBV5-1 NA TGCGCCAGCAGCTTAGCAGGGGTGGACTCACCCCTCCACTTT CASSLAGVDSPLHF
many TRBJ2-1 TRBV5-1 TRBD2 TGCGCCAGCAGCTTGCAAGCGGGAGGGCCCGATGAGCAGTTCTTC CASSLQAGGPDEQFF
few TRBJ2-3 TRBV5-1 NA TGCGCCAGCAGTGGGCTACCTACAGGGCATACGCAGTATTTT CASSGLPTGHTQYF
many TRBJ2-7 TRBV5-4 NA TGTGCCAGCAGCTCATGGGGCGGGGGCTTACAGGGAAGGTACGAGCAGTACTTC CASSSWGGGLQGRYEQYF
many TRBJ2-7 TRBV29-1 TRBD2 TGCAGCGTCGCGCGACTAGCTCCTGGTGAAGAGCAGTACTTC CSVARLAPGEEQYF
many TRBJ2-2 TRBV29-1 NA TGCAGCGCGGAACGGGGGGCAAACACCGGGGAGCTGTTTTTT CSAERGANTGELFF
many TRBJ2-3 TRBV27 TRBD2 TGTGCCAGCAGTTTACTGGCGGGAGTCCCAGATACGCAGTATTTT CASSLLAGVPDTQYF
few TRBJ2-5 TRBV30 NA TGTGCCTGGGGATTGACAGGCCCGGGGGAGACCCAGTACTTC CAWGLTGPGETQYF
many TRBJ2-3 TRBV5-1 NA TGCGCCAGCAGGTTGGAGCGGGGCACAGATACGCAGTATTTT CASRLERGTDTQYF
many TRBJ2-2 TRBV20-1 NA TGCAGTGCTAGAGATAGGTTCGCGAACACCGGGGAGCTGTTTTTT CSARDRFANTGELFF
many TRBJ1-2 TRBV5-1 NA TGCGCCAGCAGCCGTCATGACAGAGGTTTCCTTGGCTACACCTTC CASSRHDRGFLGYTF
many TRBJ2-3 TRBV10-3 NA TGTGCCACCCAGGACAGCCAGTCCACAGATACGCAGTATTTT CATQDSQSTDTQYF
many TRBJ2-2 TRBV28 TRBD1 TGTGCCAGCAGTCGTTCGGAACAGGGGGCGTCCGGGGAGCTGTTTTTT CASSRSEQGASGELFF
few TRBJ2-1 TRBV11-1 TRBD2 TGTGCCAGCAGCTCACCCTTTTTTGGGACTAGCGGCTACAATGAGCAGTTCTTC CASSSPFFGTSGYNEQFF
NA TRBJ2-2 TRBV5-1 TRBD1 TGCGCCAGCAGCTTACGGACAGGGTGGTTCACCGGGGAGCTGTTTTTT CASSLRTGWFTGELFF
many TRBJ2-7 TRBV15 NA TGTGCCACCAGCAGACCTACCCACTACGAGCAGTACTTC CATSRPTHYEQYF
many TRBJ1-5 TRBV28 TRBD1 TGTGCCAGCATCCGGGACAGGGGGCCCTATAGCAATCAGCCCCAGCATTTT CASIRDRGPYSNQPQHF